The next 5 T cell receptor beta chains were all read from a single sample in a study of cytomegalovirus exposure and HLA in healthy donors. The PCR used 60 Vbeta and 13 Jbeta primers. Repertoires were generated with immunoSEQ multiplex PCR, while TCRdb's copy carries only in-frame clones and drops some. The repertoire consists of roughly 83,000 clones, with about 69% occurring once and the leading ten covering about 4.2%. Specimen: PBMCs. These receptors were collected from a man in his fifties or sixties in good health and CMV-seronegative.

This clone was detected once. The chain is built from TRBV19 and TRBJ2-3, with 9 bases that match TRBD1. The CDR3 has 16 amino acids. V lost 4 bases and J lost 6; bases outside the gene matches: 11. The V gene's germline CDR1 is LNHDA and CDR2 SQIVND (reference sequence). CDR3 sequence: CASSRTSQGAGDTQYF. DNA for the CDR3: TGTGCCAGTAGTAGGACTTCACAGGGGGCGGGGGATACGCAGTATTTT.

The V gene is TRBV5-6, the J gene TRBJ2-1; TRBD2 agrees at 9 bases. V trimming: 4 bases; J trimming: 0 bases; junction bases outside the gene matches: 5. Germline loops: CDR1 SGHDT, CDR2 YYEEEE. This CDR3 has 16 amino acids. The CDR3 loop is CASSPLAGSSYNEQFF. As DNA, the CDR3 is TGTGCCAGCAGCCCCCTAGCGGGGAGCTCCTACAATGAGCAGTTCTTC.

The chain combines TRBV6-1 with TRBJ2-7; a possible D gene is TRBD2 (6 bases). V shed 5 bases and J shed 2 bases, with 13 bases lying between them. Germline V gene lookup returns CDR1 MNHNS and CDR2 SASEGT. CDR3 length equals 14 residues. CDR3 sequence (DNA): TGTGCCAGCAGTACCGGGACTGAACCCTACGAGCAGTACTTC. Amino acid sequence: CASSTGTEPYEQYF.

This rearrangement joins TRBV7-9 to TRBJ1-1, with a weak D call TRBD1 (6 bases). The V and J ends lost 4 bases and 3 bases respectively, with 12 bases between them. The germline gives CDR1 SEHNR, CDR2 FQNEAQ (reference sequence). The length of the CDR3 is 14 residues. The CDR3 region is CASSSQQGHTEAFF. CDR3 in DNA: TGTGCCAGCAGCTCCCAACAGGGACACACTGAAGCTTTCTTT.

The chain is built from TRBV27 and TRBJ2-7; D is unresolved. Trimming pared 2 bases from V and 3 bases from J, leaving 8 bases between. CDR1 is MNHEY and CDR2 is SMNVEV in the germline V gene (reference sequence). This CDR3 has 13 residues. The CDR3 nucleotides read TGTGCCAGCAGTTTAGGCACAAGCTACGAGCAGTACTTC. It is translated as CASSLGTSYEQYF.